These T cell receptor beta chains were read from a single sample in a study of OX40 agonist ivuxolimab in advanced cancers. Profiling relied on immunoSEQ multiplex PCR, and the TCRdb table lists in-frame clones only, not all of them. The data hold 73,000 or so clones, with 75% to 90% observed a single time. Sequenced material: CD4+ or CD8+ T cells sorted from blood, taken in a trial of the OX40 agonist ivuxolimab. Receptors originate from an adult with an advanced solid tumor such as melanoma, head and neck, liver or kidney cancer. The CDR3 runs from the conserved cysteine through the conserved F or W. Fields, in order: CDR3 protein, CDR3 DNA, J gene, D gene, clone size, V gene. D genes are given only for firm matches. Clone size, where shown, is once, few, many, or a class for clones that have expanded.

CDR3aa: CASSPMGDTYGYTF
CDR3nt: TGTGCCAGCAGCCCGATGGGGGACACCTATGGCTACACCTTC
j_gene: TRBJ1-2
d_gene: NA
abundance: NA
v_gene: TRBV11-2

CDR3aa: CATSRDSGGYTF
CDR3nt: TGTGCCACCAGCAGAGATTCGGGGGGCTACACCTTC
j_gene: TRBJ1-2
d_gene: NA
abundance: NA
v_gene: TRBV15

CDR3aa: CASRDRVGYTEAFF
CDR3nt: TGTGCCAGCAGGGACAGGGTGGGCTACACTGAAGCTTTCTTT
j_gene: TRBJ1-1
d_gene: TRBD1
abundance: few
v_gene: TRBV6-1

CDR3aa: CASRITGRNTEAFF
CDR3nt: TGTGCCAGCAGAATAACGGGTCGAAACACTGAAGCTTTCTTT
j_gene: TRBJ1-1
d_gene: NA
abundance: NA
v_gene: TRBV11-1

CDR3aa: CASSTLRHSGNNEQFF
CDR3nt: TGTGCCAGCAGCACATTGCGGCATAGCGGGAACAATGAGCAGTTCTTC
j_gene: TRBJ2-1
d_gene: TRBD2
abundance: NA
v_gene: TRBV11-2

CDR3aa: CSVPGTVYGYTF
CDR3nt: TGCAGCGTCCCGGGGACAGTCTATGGCTACACCTTC
j_gene: TRBJ1-2
d_gene: TRBD1
abundance: NA
v_gene: TRBV29-1

CDR3aa: CASSLLAGLEETQYF
CDR3nt: TGCGCCAGCAGCTTGCTAGCGGGGTTAGAAGAGACCCAGTACTTC
j_gene: TRBJ2-5
d_gene: TRBD2
abundance: NA
v_gene: TRBV5-1

CDR3aa: CASSATGIRTEAFF
CDR3nt: TGTGCCAGTAGTGCGACAGGGATTCGCACTGAAGCTTTCTTT
j_gene: TRBJ1-1
d_gene: TRBD1
abundance: NA
v_gene: TRBV19

CDR3aa: CASSSLDSSGNTIYF
CDR3nt: TGTGCCAGCAGTTCCTTAGACAGTTCCGGAAACACCATATATTTT
j_gene: TRBJ1-3
d_gene: NA
abundance: NA
v_gene: TRBV2

CDR3aa: CASSRGQWNTGELFF
CDR3nt: TGTGCCAGCAGCCGGGGACAGTGGAACACCGGGGAGCTGTTTTTT
j_gene: TRBJ2-2
d_gene: TRBD1
abundance: NA
v_gene: TRBV28

CDR3aa: CASSFKGQGVSNTEAFF
CDR3nt: TGTGCCAGCAGCTTTAAAGGACAGGGGGTTTCGAACACTGAAGCTTTCTTT
j_gene: TRBJ1-1
d_gene: TRBD1
abundance: NA
v_gene: TRBV5-5

CDR3aa: CASSLAGLDEKLFF
CDR3nt: TGTGCCAGCAGCTTGGCCGGTTTGGACGAAAAACTGTTTTTT
j_gene: TRBJ1-4
d_gene: NA
abundance: NA
v_gene: TRBV5-4

CDR3aa: CASRTSGGSYEQYF
CDR3nt: TGTGCCAGCAGGACTAGCGGGGGCTCCTACGAGCAGTACTTC
j_gene: TRBJ2-7
d_gene: TRBD2
abundance: NA
v_gene: TRBV2

CDR3aa: CASSTGTSGRAYEQYF
CDR3nt: TGTGCCAGCAGCACCGGGACTAGCGGGAGGGCCTACGAGCAGTACTTC
j_gene: TRBJ2-7
d_gene: TRBD2
abundance: NA
v_gene: TRBV7-2

CDR3aa: CASSLAQGAGELFF
CDR3nt: TGTGCCAGCAGCCTCGCTCAGGGTGCCGGGGAGCTGTTTTTT
j_gene: TRBJ2-2
d_gene: NA
abundance: NA
v_gene: TRBV7-6

CDR3aa: CASSKQGRDTEAFF
CDR3nt: TGTGCCAGCAGCAAACAGGGTAGGGACACTGAAGCTTTCTTT
j_gene: TRBJ1-1
d_gene: NA
abundance: NA
v_gene: TRBV6-6

CDR3aa: CASSFRTYNEQFF
CDR3nt: TGCGCCAGCAGCTTCAGGACCTACAATGAGCAGTTCTTC
j_gene: TRBJ2-1
d_gene: NA
abundance: NA
v_gene: TRBV5-1

CDR3aa: CASSSTGLKETQYF
CDR3nt: TGTGCCAGCAGCTCAACCGGACTGAAAGAGACCCAGTACTTC
j_gene: TRBJ2-5
d_gene: NA
abundance: NA
v_gene: TRBV7-2